Each of the 22 T cell receptor beta chains below was sequenced from the same sample in a study of cytomegalovirus exposure and HLA in healthy donors. TCRdb's table, derived via immunoSEQ multiplex PCR, lists solely in-frame clones and lacks some. The sample holds about 38,000 clones; approximately 95% are singletons and the top ten take over 3%. The source material was PBMCs. These receptors were taken from a man aged 18 to 30 in good health and CMV-seronegative.

The rearrangement links TRBV15 to TRBJ2-7; 7 bases agree with TRBD1. This CDR3 is built from 13 residues. V shed 5 bases and J 3 bases; nucleotides not matched to a gene: 4. Germline V gene lookup returns CDR1 LNHNV and CDR2 YYDKDF (reference sequence). CDR3 DNA: TGTGCCACCAGCCTTCCAGGGGGCTACGAGCAGTACTTC. It encodes CATSLPGGYEQYF.

CDR3 bases: TGTGCCAGCAGCAAAAGTTGTCCGATAGCTCCTATGAACACTGAAGCTTTCTTT. This codes for CASSKSCPIAPMNTEAFF. The V and J genes are TRBV21-1 and TRBJ1-1. TRBV21-1 represents a pseudogene. The CDR3 contains 18 residues.

V and J are TRBV6-5 and TRBJ1-3; no clear D gene. Trimming took off 0 bases at V and 0 bases at J, with 9 bases between the two ends. This CDR3 region has 16 residues. CDR1 is MNHEY, CDR2 SVGAGI, per germline. The CDR3 sequence: CASSYSEVHSGNTIYF. The CDR3 nucleotides read TGTGCCAGCAGTTACTCAGAGGTCCACTCTGGAAACACCATATATTTT.

In this sample, this clone turned up once. This chain connects TRBV19 to TRBJ2-5; TRBD2 aligns across 8 bases. Germline values: CDR1 LNHDA, CDR2 SQIVND (reference sequence). The ends lost 3 bases at V and 5 bases at J; junction bases unmatched: 8. The CDR3 is 15 residues long. The CDR3 sequence: CASSINGGAGETQYF. CDR3 sequence (DNA): TGTGCCAGTAGTATTAACGGGGGGGCCGGGGAGACCCAGTACTTC.

The chain recombines TRBV4-1 with TRBJ2-5, with TRBD2 identical over 7 bases. There are 17 residues in the CDR3. Germline CDR1 and CDR2: MGHRA and YSYEKL. V dropped 0 bases and J dropped 1; count of bases not matched to a gene: 8. The CDR3: CASSQEPVREGQETQYF. CDR3 in DNA: TGCGCCAGCAGCCAAGAACCGGTGAGGGAGGGCCAAGAGACCCAGTACTTC.

The V and J genes are TRBV5-1 and TRBJ2-1; 11 nucleotides agree with TRBD2. The V gene's germline CDR1 is SGHRS and CDR2 YFSETQ. Trimming at V came to 5 bases and at J to 5 bases, leaving 0 bases not matched to a gene. CDR3 length: 13 amino acids. The CDR3 DNA reads as TGCGCCAGCAGGACTAGCGGGGACAATGAGCAGTTCTTC. Amino acids: CASRTSGDNEQFF.

The rearrangement links TRBV5-1 to TRBJ1-2, with TRBD1 identical over 7 bases. The germline V gene encodes CDR1 SGHRS and CDR2 YFSETQ. V shed 0 bases and J 4 bases; nucleotides not matched to a gene: 3. The CDR3 runs to 14 residues. DNA for the CDR3: TGCGCCAGCAGCTTGGGACAGGGAGTCTATGGCTACACCTTC. Protein sequence: CASSLGQGVYGYTF.

The chain recombines TRBV29-1 with TRBJ2-5; 15 bases align to TRBD2. CDR1 SQVTM and CDR2 ANQGSEA come from the germline V gene. CDR3 length: 15 amino acids. The junction had 6 bases not matched to a gene; V was cut back by 6 bases and J by 4 bases. Written as DNA, the CDR3 is TGCAGCGTCGGGGGACTAGCGGGGGGAGGAGAGACCCAGTACTTC. Translation: CSVGGLAGGGETQYF.

The chain links TRBV7-9 to TRBJ1-4; 7 positions match TRBD1. Germline loops: CDR1 SEHNR, CDR2 FQNEAQ (reference sequence). This CDR3 has 13 residues. The junction had 7 bases not matched to a gene; V was cut back by 5 bases and J by 10 bases. CDR3 DNA: TGTGCCAGCAGCAAGACAGGGCAAGGAAAACTGTTTTTT. It specifies CASSKTGQGKLFF.

This clone appeared a single time. The V call is TRBV4-1, the J call TRBJ1-5; TRBD1 might be the D (5 bases). Germline values: CDR1 MGHRA, CDR2 YSYEKL. The V and J ends lost 3 bases and 3 bases respectively, with 15 bases between them. The CDR3 runs 16 residues. CDR3 residues: CASSQGIDRHNQPQHF. Here the CDR3 DNA reads TGCGCCAGCAGCCAGGGAATTGACAGACACAATCAGCCCCAGCATTTT.

The chain recombines TRBV5-1 with TRBJ2-2, with TRBD1 identical over 9 bases. V trimming: 3 bases; J trimming: 5 bases; junction bases outside the gene matches: 5. This CDR3 contains 15 residues. Germline lookup yields CDR1 SGHRS and CDR2 YFSETQ. Here the CDR3 DNA reads TGCGCCAGCAGCTCCGCCGGACAGGGGACCGGGGAGCTGTTTTTT. Translating it yields CASSSAGQGTGELFF.

This rearrangement joins TRBV6-1 to TRBJ1-1; 8 bases match TRBD1. CDR1 is MNHNS, CDR2 SASEGT, per germline. The ends lost 2 bases at V and 8 bases at J; junction bases unmatched: 10. This CDR3 comprises 15 residues. The CDR3 protein is CASSEQRTGRPEAFF. CDR3 DNA sequence: TGTGCCAGCAGTGAACAAAGGACAGGGAGACCCGAAGCTTTCTTT.

V usage is TRBV13 and J usage is TRBJ2-7, with TRBD1 identical over 7 bases. This CDR3 has 14 amino acids. The J segment lost 3 bases and the V segment lost 4 bases, leaving 6 bases of the junction unmatched. Germline V CDR1 and CDR2: PRHDT, FYEKMQ (reference sequence). The CDR3 DNA follows: TGTGCCAGCAGCTCCGGGACAGAGATCTACGAGCAGTACTTC. This codes for CASSSGTEIYEQYF.

This chain joins TRBV28 and TRBJ2-3; 8 bases map to TRBD1. J gave up 3 bases and V 8 bases, and 10 bases lay outside the gene matches. CDR3 length equals 15 residues. Germline CDR1 is MDHEN and CDR2 is SYDVKM. In DNA, the CDR3 is TGTGCCAGCCAAACAGGGGGTGCCGGAACAGATACGCAGTATTTT. Translated: CASQTGGAGTDTQYF.

The V gene is TRBV19, the J gene TRBJ2-5; 7 bases fit TRBD2. This CDR3 comprises 16 residues. With V trimmed by 3 bases and J by 2 bases, 9 bases remained unmatched. CDR1 is LNHDA and CDR2 is SQIVND in the germline V gene (reference sequence). The CDR3 sequence is CASSMGDASGQETQYF. Written as DNA, the CDR3 is TGTGCCAGTAGTATGGGGGACGCTAGCGGTCAAGAGACCCAGTACTTC.

This clone has just one count. The J gene is TRBJ2-3, the V gene TRBV6-5, with D perhaps TRBD1 (5 bases). The V gene lost 0 bases and the J gene lost 1 base, with 11 bases spanning the gap. CDR3 length: 16 residues. Germline assignment: CDR1 MNHEY and CDR2 SVGAGI. Written as DNA, the CDR3 is TGTGCCAGCAGTTACTCGCTAAGGGGCCGCACAGATACGCAGTATTTT. This gives the protein CASSYSLRGRTDTQYF.

V is TRBV6-5 and J is TRBJ1-4; 9 nucleotides agree with TRBD1. V was clipped by 5 bases and J by 7 bases; unmatched bases: 5. CDR3 size: 14 residues. Germline lookup yields CDR1 MNHEY and CDR2 SVGAGI. The CDR3 coding sequence is TGTGCCAGCAGTGCGACAGGGGGGGTTGAAAAACTGTTTTTT. This translates into CASSATGGVEKLFF.

The gene calls are TRBV6-1 and TRBJ2-5, with D tentatively TRBD2 (5 bases). CDR1 and CDR2 from the germline V gene are MNHNS and SASEGT. Trimming took off 6 bases at V and 2 bases at J, with 16 bases between the two ends. This CDR3 is built from 15 residues. In DNA, the CDR3 is TGTGCCAGCAGCGACACCGGGGTAGCTCAAGAGACCCAGTACTTC. Translating gives CASSDTGVAQETQYF.

The chain employs TRBV30 and TRBJ1-6, with 8 nucleotides matching TRBD1. After removal of 5 bases from V and 4 bases from J, the junction contained 1 base not matched to a gene. In germline, CDR1 is GTSNPN, CDR2 SVGIG (reference sequence). CDR3 length: 13 amino acids. This chain's CDR3 is CAWGTGYNSPLHF. The CDR3 nucleotides are TGTGCCTGGGGGACAGGTTATAATTCACCCCTCCACTTT.

The DNA of the CDR3 is TGTGCCAGCAGTACCAGCGGGAGCTCTTACGAGCAGTACTTC. Translation: CASSTSGSSYEQYF. V gene TRBV28 combines with J gene TRBJ2-7, with 8 positions matching TRBD2. V lost 5 bases and J lost 4; bases outside the gene matches: 7. The CDR3 has 14 residues. Germline V CDR1 and CDR2: MDHEN, SYDVKM.

The chain carries TRBV9 and TRBJ2-1; 7 positions agree with TRBD2. The CDR3 is made up of 15 amino acids. The germline V gene has CDR1 SGDLS and CDR2 YYNGEE. The trim removed 4 bases at V and 6 bases at J, leaving 10 bases unmatched. CDR3 loop: CASSPRLALGNEQFF. The CDR3 DNA is TGTGCCAGCAGCCCGAGACTAGCCCTAGGCAATGAGCAGTTCTTC. The full variable domain, with the rest looked up from reference TRBV9 and TRBJ2-1, is DSGVTQTPKHLITATGQRVTLRCSPRSGDLSVYWYQQSLDQGLQFLIQYYNGEERAKGNILERFSAQQFPDLHSELNLSSLELGDSALYFCASSPRLALGNEQFFGPGTRLTVL.

The rearrangement links TRBV5-6 to TRBJ2-1, with 8 nucleotides matching TRBD2. Germline CDR1 and CDR2: SGHDT and YYEEEE. This CDR3 comprises 16 residues. V shed 0 bases, J shed 9 bases, and the junction held 11 bases outside the gene matches. CDR3 sequence (DNA): TGTGCCAGCAGCTTGGACGGGCCGGGGGGGCCGGGTGAGCAGTTCTTC. It specifies CASSLDGPGGPGEQFF. The full variable domain, rest sourced from reference TRBV5-6 and TRBJ2-1, is DAGVTQSPTHLIKTRGQQVTLRCSPKSGHDTVSWYQQALGQGPQFIFQYYEEEERQRGNFPDRFSGHQFPNYSSELNVNALLLGDSALYLCASSLDGPGGPGEQFFGPGTRLTVL.